This is a list of T cell receptor beta chains from one sample in a study of blood T cell repertoires in COVID-19. The data were produced by immunoSEQ multiplex PCR, yet TCRdb's version contains in-frame clones alone and is incomplete. The table includes fewer than 300,000 clones, over 75% detected once. The sequenced material came from peripheral blood. These receptors were collected from a human donor in a cohort sampled during active COVID-19. The CDR3 runs from the conserved cysteine through the conserved F or W. Each record gives: D gene, clone size, J gene, V gene, CDR3 protein, CDR3 DNA. D genes are given only for firm matches. Rows give clone size only sometimes, using once, few, many, or a class for an expanded clone.

d_gene: NA; abundance: NA; j_gene: TRBJ2-1; v_gene: TRBV7-9; CDR3aa: CASSFLTPLRNEQFF; CDR3nt: TGTGCCAGCAGCTTCCTTACCCCTCTGAGGAATGAGCAGTTCTTC
d_gene: TRBD1; abundance: NA; j_gene: TRBJ2-5; v_gene: TRBV11-2; CDR3aa: CASSSIRGRETQYF; CDR3nt: TGTGCCAGCAGCTCGATCAGGGGGAGAGAGACCCAGTACTTC
d_gene: NA; abundance: NA; j_gene: TRBJ1-2; v_gene: TRBV19; CDR3aa: CASSAAAKNYGYTF; CDR3nt: TGTGCCAGTAGTGCGGCGGCGAAGAACTATGGCTACACCTTC
d_gene: TRBD1; abundance: NA; j_gene: TRBJ2-7; v_gene: TRBV5-1; CDR3aa: CASSARSRDRGTYEQYF; CDR3nt: TGCGCCAGCAGCGCCAGGTCTCGGGACAGGGGCACCTACGAGCAGTACTTC
d_gene: NA; abundance: once; j_gene: TRBJ1-3; v_gene: TRBV6-1; CDR3aa: CASSEAGRGGGNTIYF; CDR3nt: TGTGCCAGCAGTGAAGCGGGCAGGGGTGGTGGAAACACCATATATTTT
d_gene: NA; abundance: NA; j_gene: TRBJ1-1; v_gene: TRBV5-1; CDR3aa: CASSLRGIDEAFF; CDR3nt: TGCGCCAGCAGCTTGAGAGGGATCGATGAAGCTTTCTTT
d_gene: NA; abundance: NA; j_gene: TRBJ2-1; v_gene: TRBV7-2; CDR3aa: CASSPPRFEQFF; CDR3nt: TGTGCCAGCAGCCCTCCCCGGTTTGAGCAGTTCTTC
d_gene: TRBD2; abundance: NA; j_gene: TRBJ2-1; v_gene: TRBV7-3; CDR3aa: CASSLGLAGGDDEQFF; CDR3nt: TGTGCCAGCAGCTTAGGACTAGCGGGAGGAGATGATGAGCAGTTCTTC
d_gene: NA; abundance: few; j_gene: TRBJ1-1; v_gene: TRBV12-5; CDR3aa: CASGLAFAAFF; CDR3nt: TGTGCTAGTGGTTTGGCCTTCGCGGCTTTCTTT
d_gene: NA; abundance: once; j_gene: TRBJ2-7; v_gene: TRBV11-2; CDR3aa: CASSLSVGVNEQYF; CDR3nt: TGTGCCAGCAGCTTATCTGTGGGAGTGAACGAGCAGTACTTC
d_gene: NA; abundance: NA; j_gene: TRBJ2-3; v_gene: TRBV12-3/TRBV12-4; CDR3aa: CASRTDSPGTQYF; CDR3nt: TGTGCCAGCAGGACGGATTCCCCGGGAACGCAGTATTTT
d_gene: NA; abundance: NA; j_gene: TRBJ2-5; v_gene: TRBV9; CDR3aa: CASSAGGSQETQYF; CDR3nt: TGTGCCAGCAGCGCGGGGGGCAGCCAAGAGACCCAGTACTTC
d_gene: NA; abundance: NA; j_gene: TRBJ1-1; v_gene: TRBV4-2; CDR3aa: CASSQGNYNNEAFF; CDR3nt: TGTGCCAGCAGCCAAGGGAACTATAACAATGAAGCTTTCTTT
d_gene: TRBD2; abundance: few; j_gene: TRBJ2-5; v_gene: TRBV18; CDR3aa: CASSPRARTSGQETQYF; CDR3nt: TGTGCCAGCTCACCAAGAGCTCGGACTAGCGGACAAGAGACCCAGTACTTC
d_gene: TRBD2; abundance: NA; j_gene: TRBJ2-2; v_gene: TRBV4-1; CDR3aa: CASSPFIGRSNPGELFF; CDR3nt: TGCGCCAGCAGCCCCTTTATCGGGAGGAGTAATCCCGGGGAGCTGTTTTTT
d_gene: NA; abundance: once; j_gene: TRBJ2-2; v_gene: TRBV15; CDR3aa: CATSNGQTNTGELFF; CDR3nt: TGTGCCACCAGCAATGGACAAACGAACACCGGGGAGCTGTTTTTT
d_gene: TRBD2; abundance: NA; j_gene: TRBJ2-1; v_gene: TRBV18; CDR3aa: CASSPLAGASYNEQFF; CDR3nt: TGTGCCAGCTCTCCTTTAGCGGGAGCTTCCTACAATGAGCAGTTCTTC
d_gene: NA; abundance: NA; j_gene: TRBJ1-2; v_gene: TRBV5-4; CDR3aa: CASSLIGVYGYTF; CDR3nt: TGTGCCAGCAGCTTGATAGGGGTCTATGGCTACACCTTC
d_gene: TRBD1; abundance: NA; j_gene: TRBJ2-1; v_gene: TRBV28; CDR3aa: CASSSSGTGRDEQFF; CDR3nt: TGTGCCAGCAGTTCCTCCGGGACAGGGAGGGATGAGCAGTTCTTC
d_gene: NA; abundance: once; j_gene: TRBJ2-5; v_gene: TRBV19; CDR3aa: CASSVVVGETQYF; CDR3nt: TGTGCCAGTAGTGTGGTCGTCGGGGAGACCCAGTACTTC
d_gene: NA; abundance: few; j_gene: TRBJ1-2; v_gene: TRBV4-2; CDR3aa: CASSQDHGGRPSNYGYTF; CDR3nt: TGTGCCAGCAGCCAAGATCACGGCGGTCGCCCCTCCAACTATGGCTACACCTTC
d_gene: TRBD2; abundance: NA; j_gene: TRBJ2-5; v_gene: TRBV7-3; CDR3aa: CASARGGQETQYF; CDR3nt: TGTGCCAGCGCCCGGGGGGGACAAGAGACCCAGTACTTC
d_gene: NA; abundance: NA; j_gene: TRBJ2-1; v_gene: TRBV9; CDR3aa: CASSVDWEVGAGEQFF; CDR3nt: TGTGCCAGCAGCGTAGATTGGGAGGTGGGAGCAGGGGAGCAGTTCTTC
d_gene: NA; abundance: NA; j_gene: TRBJ1-5; v_gene: TRBV5-8; CDR3aa: CASSLAQGVSNQPQHF; CDR3nt: TGTGCCAGCAGCTTGGCACAGGGAGTAAGCAATCAGCCCCAGCATTTT
d_gene: NA; abundance: once; j_gene: TRBJ1-3; v_gene: TRBV19; CDR3aa: CASSITGVRNTIYF; CDR3nt: TGTGCCAGTAGTATAACCGGAGTCCGGAACACCATATATTTT
d_gene: NA; abundance: NA; j_gene: TRBJ1-2; v_gene: TRBV24-1; CDR3aa: CATSDRRFDYGYTF; CDR3nt: TGTGCCACCAGTGATCGGCGGTTTGACTATGGCTACACCTTC
d_gene: NA; abundance: NA; j_gene: TRBJ1-5; v_gene: TRBV28; CDR3aa: CASSLPGGSHQPQHF; CDR3nt: TGTGCCAGCAGCCTGCCGGGAGGGTCCCATCAGCCCCAGCATTTT
d_gene: TRBD2; abundance: NA; j_gene: TRBJ2-3; v_gene: TRBV2; CDR3aa: CASSLGEREGSTDTQYF; CDR3nt: TGTGCCAGCAGTCTTGGGGAGCGGGAGGGATCTACAGATACGCAGTATTTT
d_gene: TRBD2; abundance: NA; j_gene: TRBJ2-1; v_gene: TRBV2; CDR3aa: CASHVTSGRMGSEQFF; CDR3nt: TGTGCCAGCCACGTAACTAGCGGGAGGATGGGTAGTGAGCAGTTCTTC
d_gene: TRBD1; abundance: NA; j_gene: TRBJ1-6; v_gene: TRBV19; CDR3aa: CASSKPRDRFNSPLHF; CDR3nt: TGTGCCAGTAGTAAACCGCGGGACAGATTTAATTCACCCCTCCACTTT
d_gene: TRBD1; abundance: NA; j_gene: TRBJ2-4; v_gene: TRBV19; CDR3aa: CASSTTGASKNIQYF; CDR3nt: TGTGCCAGTAGTACCACAGGGGCAAGTAAAAACATTCAGTACTTC
d_gene: NA; abundance: NA; j_gene: TRBJ1-2; v_gene: TRBV19; CDR3aa: CASSKPREEYGYTF; CDR3nt: TGTGCCAGTAGTAAACCCAGGGAGGAGTATGGCTACACCTTC
d_gene: TRBD1; abundance: NA; j_gene: TRBJ1-1; v_gene: TRBV27; CDR3aa: CASKNRGLPEAFF; CDR3nt: TGTGCCAGCAAAAACAGGGGGCTTCCTGAAGCTTTCTTT
d_gene: TRBD1; abundance: NA; j_gene: TRBJ1-4; v_gene: TRBV10-2; CDR3aa: CASSEQGGSEKLFF; CDR3nt: TGCGCCAGCAGTGAGCAGGGGGGATCAGAAAAACTGTTTTTT
d_gene: TRBD2; abundance: NA; j_gene: TRBJ2-7; v_gene: TRBV5-6; CDR3aa: CASSSTSGRYEQYF; CDR3nt: TGTGCCAGCAGCTCCACTAGCGGGAGATACGAGCAGTACTTC
d_gene: TRBD2; abundance: NA; j_gene: TRBJ2-5; v_gene: TRBV19; CDR3aa: CASSFGASGRVGQETQYF; CDR3nt: TGTGCCAGTAGTTTCGGGGCTAGCGGGAGAGTAGGGCAAGAGACCCAGTACTTC